This T cell receptor (beta chain) was observed in a study of post-analysis software for immune sequencing data. Study details: The disease courses covered relapsing-remitting, secondary progressive and progressive-relapsing multiple sclerosis. Findings and limits, study-wide: Controls had significantly higher normalized Chao1 diversity than multiple sclerosis patients. Roughly 5 TRBV segments (TRBV5-6, TRBV5-1 and TRBV20-1 among them) occurred more frequently in patients than in controls. Co-batched samples clustered tightly together by F measure.

The CDR3 is made up of 12 amino acids. CDR1 is SGHTA, CDR2 FQGNSA, per germline. The V end was cut by 3 bases, the J end by 4 bases, with 4 bases between. Built from TCR beta cDNA, the libraries had unique molecular identifiers in them. cDNA molecules numbering about 470,000 came from approximately 1 to 10 million T cells. MiXCR, applied by TCRdb to the PCR reads, yields one record per CDR3 protein. The sample yields 150,000 to 200,000 distinct CDR3 sequences, about 30% seen once. Regarding this clonotype: No antigen is known for it.

Material for sequencing was blood. The TCR originated in a girl aged 5-17 years with multiple sclerosis. The V and J genes are TRBV7-2 and TRBJ1-5; the D is unclear. Here the CDR3 DNA reads TGTGCCAGCAGCTTTATTAATCAGCCCCAGCATTTT. Amino acids: CASSFINQPQHF. The full variable domain, in which reference TRBV7-2 and TRBJ1-5 provide the parts outside the CDR3, is GAGVSQSPSNKVTEKGKDVELRCDPISGHTALYWYRQSLGQGLEFLIYFQGNSAPDKSGLPSDRFSAERTGGSVSTLTIQRTQQEDSAVYLCASSFINQPQHFGDGTRLSIL.